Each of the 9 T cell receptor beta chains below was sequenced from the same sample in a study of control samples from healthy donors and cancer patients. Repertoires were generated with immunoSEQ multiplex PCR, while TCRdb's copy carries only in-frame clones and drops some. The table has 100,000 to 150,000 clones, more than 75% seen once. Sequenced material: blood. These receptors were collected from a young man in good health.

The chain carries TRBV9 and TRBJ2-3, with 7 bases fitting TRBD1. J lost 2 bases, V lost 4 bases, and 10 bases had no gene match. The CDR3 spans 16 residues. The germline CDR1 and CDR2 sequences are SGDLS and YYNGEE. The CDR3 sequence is CASSTTTGANTDTQYF. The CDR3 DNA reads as TGTGCCAGCAGCACTACTACAGGGGCCAACACAGATACGCAGTATTTT.

CDR3 bases: TGTGCCAGCAGTTACTTGGGGGTAACTGAGACCCAGTACTTC. This codes for CASSYLGVTETQYF. This sequence joins TRBV6-5 and TRBJ2-5; D possibly uses TRBD1 or TRBD2 (5 bases each). Germline-derived CDR1 and CDR2 are MNHEY and SVGAGI. The CDR3 is made up of 14 amino acids. V shed 1 base and J shed 5 bases, with 11 bases lying between them.

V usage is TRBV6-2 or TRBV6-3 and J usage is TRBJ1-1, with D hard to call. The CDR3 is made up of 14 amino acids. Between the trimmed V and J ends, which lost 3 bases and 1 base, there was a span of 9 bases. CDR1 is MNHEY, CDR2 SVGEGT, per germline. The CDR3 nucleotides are TGTGCCAGCAGTTATGGAGCAGGGAACACTGAAGCTTTCTTT. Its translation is CASSYGAGNTEAFF.

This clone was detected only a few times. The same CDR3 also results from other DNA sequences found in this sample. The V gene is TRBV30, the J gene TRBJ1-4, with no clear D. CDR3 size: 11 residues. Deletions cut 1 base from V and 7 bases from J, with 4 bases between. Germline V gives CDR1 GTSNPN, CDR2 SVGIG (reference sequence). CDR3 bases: TGTGCCTGGAGTGAAGGTGAAAAACTGTTTTTT. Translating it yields CAWSEGEKLFF.

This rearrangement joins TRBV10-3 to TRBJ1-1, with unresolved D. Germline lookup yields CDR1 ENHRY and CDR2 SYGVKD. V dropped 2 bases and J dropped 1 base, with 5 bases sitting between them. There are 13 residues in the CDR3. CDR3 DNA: TGTGCCATCAGTGAGATGGCGAACACTGAAGCTTTCTTT. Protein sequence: CAISEMANTEAFF.

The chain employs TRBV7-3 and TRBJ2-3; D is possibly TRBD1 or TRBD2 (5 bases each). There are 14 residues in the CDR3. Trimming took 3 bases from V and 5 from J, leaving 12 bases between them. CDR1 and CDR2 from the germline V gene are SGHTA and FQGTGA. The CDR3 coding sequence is TGTGCCAGCAGCTTCAGGGCTGGAGGAGATACGCAGTATTTT. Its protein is CASSFRAGGDTQYF.

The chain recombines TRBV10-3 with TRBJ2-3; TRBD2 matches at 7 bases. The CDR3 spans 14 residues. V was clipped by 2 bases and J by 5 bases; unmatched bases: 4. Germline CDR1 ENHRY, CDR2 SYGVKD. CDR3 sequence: CAISEEGREDTQYF. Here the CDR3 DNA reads TGTGCCATCAGTGAGGAGGGGAGGGAAGATACGCAGTATTTT.

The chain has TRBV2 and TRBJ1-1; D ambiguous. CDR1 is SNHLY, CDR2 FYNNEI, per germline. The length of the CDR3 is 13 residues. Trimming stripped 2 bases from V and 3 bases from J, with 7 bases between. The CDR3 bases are TGTGCCAGCAGTGAACTGGGTGACACTGAAGCTTTCTTT. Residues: CASSELGDTEAFF.

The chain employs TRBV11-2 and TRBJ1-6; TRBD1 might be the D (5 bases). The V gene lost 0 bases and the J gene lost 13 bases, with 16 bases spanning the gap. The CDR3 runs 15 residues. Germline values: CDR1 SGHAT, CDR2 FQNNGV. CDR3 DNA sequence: TGTGCCAGCAGCTTAGATCTGGGGGGAGGGGTCCCCCTCCACTTT. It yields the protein CASSLDLGGGVPLHF.